A selection of T cell receptor beta chains follows, all from one sample in a study of response to subunit inactivated influenza vaccine. Each CDR3 protein is one row after TCRdb ran MiXCR on the RT-PCR reads. Of 560,000 or so distinct CDR3 sequences listed, 6% to 9% were seen once; the top ten hold 10% to 15%. Sequencing used PBMCs from blood, obtained 23 to 25 months after vaccination. These TCRs come from a man between 50 and 70 years old who received an inactivated influenza vaccine. Both conserved end residues are part of each CDR3. Fields, in order: D gene, V gene, J gene, clone size, CDR3 length, CDR3 protein, CDR3 DNA. A D gene is named only where the DNA matches it firmly. Clone sizes are given selectively: once, few, many, or a class where the clone is expanded.

-	TRBV5-1	TRBJ2-2	few	17	CASSLNPGTSNTGELFF	TGCGCCAGCAGCTTGAATCCCGGGACATCGAACACCGGGGAGCTGTTTTTT
TRBD1	TRBV2	TRBJ1-6	few	15	CASNGRTGGNSPLHF	TGTGCCAGCAACGGTCGGACAGGGGGTAATTCACCCCTCCACTTT
-	TRBV7-2	TRBJ1-5	few	16	CASSLGLGGGNQPQHF	TGTGCCAGCAGCTTAGGCCTAGGGGGAGGCAATCAGCCCCAGCATTTT
TRBD2	TRBV11-1	TRBJ2-1	few	14	CASSFQREGLEQFF	TGTGCCAGCAGCTTCCAGCGGGAGGGACTTGAGCAGTTCTTC
TRBD2	TRBV6-4	TRBJ2-3	few	15	CASSEVAGATDTQYF	TGTGCCAGCAGTGAGGTAGCGGGAGCAACAGATACGCAGTATTTT
TRBD2	TRBV4-1	TRBJ2-1	-	17	CASSQDSGSGEPNEQFF	TGCGCCAGCAGCCAAGATTCGGGCAGCGGGGAACCCAATGAGCAGTTCTTC
-	TRBV29-1	TRBJ1-2	few	14	CSVEDRRGKGGYTF	TGCAGCGTTGAAGATCGCCGGGGGAAAGGGGGCTACACCTTC
TRBD2	TRBV12-3/TRBV12-4	TRBJ2-2	few	11	CAGTSGGELFF	TGTGCCGGGACTAGCGGCGGGGAGCTGTTTTTT
TRBD2	TRBV7-6	TRBJ2-2	few	15	CASTPAGGSHGELFF	TGTGCCAGCACCCCCGCGGGGGGGAGTCACGGGGAGCTGTTTTTT
TRBD2	TRBV20-1	TRBJ2-7	-	12	CSARASGKRQYF	TGCAGTGCTAGGGCTAGCGGGAAGAGGCAGTACTTC
TRBD2	TRBV4-1	TRBJ2-1	-	16	CASSPRAGASLEEQFF	TGCGCCAGCAGCCCAAGAGCGGGGGCTTCTCTGGAGGAGCAGTTCTTC
-	TRBV6-1	TRBJ2-1	-	14	CASLGRGEYNEQFF	TGTGCCAGCCTTGGCAGGGGGGAATACAATGAGCAGTTCTTC
-	TRBV7-2	TRBJ2-7	-	12	CATSIAPYEQYF	TGTGCCACTAGTATAGCTCCCTACGAGCAGTACTTC
-	TRBV27	TRBJ2-7	few	16	CASSLTPAQLSYEQYF	TGTGCCAGCAGTTTGACCCCGGCGCAGCTATCCTACGAGCAGTACTTC
-	TRBV10-3	TRBJ2-7	few	14	CAISEEHNTYEQYF	TGTGCCATCAGTGAGGAACACAATACCTACGAGCAGTACTTC
-	TRBV28	TRBJ2-7	many	18	CASSPLPGKGTSSYEQYF	TGTGCCAGCAGTCCCCTGCCTGGGAAGGGGACAAGCTCCTACGAGCAGTACTTC
TRBD1	TRBV5-1	TRBJ2-1	many	15	CASSLAARGGHEQFF	TGCGCCAGCAGCTTGGCGGCTAGAGGGGGCCATGAGCAGTTCTTC
-	TRBV5-5	TRBJ2-2	-	14	CASSPRDITGELFF	TGTGCCAGCAGCCCCCGGGACATAACCGGGGAGCTGTTTTTT
-	TRBV20-1	TRBJ1-1	many	13	CSATRGGNTEAFF	TGCAGTGCTACCCGGGGGGGGAACACTGAAGCTTTCTTT
-	TRBV20-1	TRBJ2-7	-	15	CSASSGTPASYEQYF	TGCAGTGCAAGTTCCGGGACCCCCGCCTCCTACGAGCAGTACTTC
-	TRBV20-1	TRBJ1-1	-	14	CSARVRGEGTEAFF	TGCAGTGCTAGGGTCCGAGGGGAGGGCACTGAAGCTTTCTTT
-	TRBV27	TRBJ1-6	-	15	CASSFLGDHNSPLHF	TGTGCCAGCAGTTTCCTGGGGGATCACAATTCACCCCTCCACTTT
TRBD1	TRBV5-1	TRBJ1-1	many	15	CASSGGQGSRTEAFF	TGCGCCAGCAGCGGCGGACAGGGTAGTCGGACTGAAGCTTTCTTT
TRBD2	TRBV12-3/TRBV12-4	TRBJ2-1	-	17	CASSLEVGLAGNNEQFF	TGTGCCAGCAGTTTAGAAGTCGGACTAGCGGGAAACAATGAGCAGTTCTTC
TRBD1	TRBV7-2	TRBJ1-6	few	15	CASYPGQAYNSPLHF	TGTGCCAGCTATCCGGGACAGGCTTATAATTCACCCCTCCACTTT
-	TRBV4-1	TRBJ1-2	many	15	CASSQDTGGGYGYTF	TGCGCCAGCAGCCAAGATACCGGCGGGGGCTATGGCTACACCTTC
TRBD2	TRBV10-1	TRBJ2-3	-	16	CASSANGLAYTDTQYF	TGCGCCAGCAGTGCCAACGGACTAGCCTACACAGATACGCAGTATTTT
-	TRBV20-1	TRBJ2-2	-	14	CSARVGVHSGELFF	TGCAGTGCTAGGGTTGGGGTCCATTCCGGGGAGCTGTTTTTT
TRBD1	TRBV30	TRBJ1-1	many	14	CAWSANRGDTEAFF	TGTGCCTGGAGCGCAAACAGGGGTGACACTGAAGCTTTCTTT
TRBD2	TRBV7-6	TRBJ2-6	-	18	CASSFLTSGSAGANVLTF	TGTGCCAGCAGCTTCCTAACTAGCGGGAGCGCTGGGGCCAACGTCCTGACTTTC
-	TRBV10-2	TRBJ2-5	few	12	CASSQRGETQYF	TGCGCCAGCAGTCAGAGGGGAGAGACCCAGTACTTC
TRBD2	TRBV29-1	TRBJ2-5	few	17	CSVPKGGILAGGETQYF	TGCAGCGTCCCCAAGGGTGGAATACTAGCGGGTGGAGAGACCCAGTACTTC
-	TRBV9	TRBJ1-2	few	15	CASSALRGGYDGYTF	TGTGCCAGCAGCGCGCTTAGAGGAGGGTACGATGGCTACACCTTC
TRBD2	TRBV6-2/TRBV6-3	TRBJ2-5	many	13	CASSSGGRQTQYF	TGTGCCAGCAGTTCGGGGGGGCGGCAGACCCAGTACTTC